This T cell receptor beta chain was sequenced for a study of PD-1 blockade in classical Hodgkin lymphoma (TCRdb year 2020). Context from the whole study: Nivolumab dosing was 3 mg/kg intravenously every 2 weeks, continuing until either disease progression or unacceptable toxicity. To define a peripheral blood immune signature of response to PD-1 blockade in classical Hodgkin lymphoma, the study combined TCR beta sequencing with CyTOF.

The Qiagen DNeasy kit was used to extract genomic DNA from unsorted PBMCs and from the negatively selected CD4+ and CD8+ fractions. TCR beta CDR3 regions were subjected to amplification by immunoSEQ multiplex PCR with primers that anneal to V and J segments. A synthetic immune receptor repertoire was used to minimize amplification bias, and any residual bias was removed computationally once sequencing was done. The original pipeline was this. Custom Python scripts were used to quantify repertoire diversity as the Shannon entropy index. Unsorted, CD4+ and CD8+ repertoires were analyzed separately, except for combined analyses in which CD4+ and CD8+ sequences were merged in silico. A clone counted as expanded when the clone's frequency after treatment rose at least 2-fold relative to C1D1, and clones undetected at baseline were given a pseudocount of 0.5. Clones with 0 or 1 copy at C1D1 were classified as singleton clones, and clones with 2 or more copies were classified as non-singleton clones. Clones expanded in unsorted samples were labelled as CD4+, CD8+ or unknown by matching protein sequences in sorted samples from the same patient. Diversity changes from C1D1 to C4D1 were tested in paired samples using Wilcoxon tests. TCRdb carries this immuneACCESS record with in-frame sequences only. Its versions omit some clonotypes, under half of them owing to an unresolved V gene in the studies checked, with the rest unexplained. That table supplies the V and J calls and clone size; D and trimming were determined from the DNA. This sample holds about 110,000 clones; 89% were observed only once. The top ten clones comprise about 20% of the sample.

Overall study outcomes, separate from this receptor: CD4+ but not CD8+ TCR diversity rose significantly by C4D1 (p=0.0027 vs p=0.16), most apparent in complete responders (p=0.02). The study was limited to a single clinical trial cohort, and causes of repertoire differences, possibly disease activity or prior therapy, remained undefined. Lower diversity was seen in patients whose nivolumab began less than 1 year after ASCT, and these patients were left out of later analyses so that immune reconstitution would not confound the results. Baseline TCR diversity was reported to be lower in newly diagnosed patients than in healthy donors and to be lower still in relapsed/refractory patients. Baseline diversity similar to that of newly diagnosed patients was observed in trial patients achieving complete response, whereas significantly lower diversity was observed in partial responders and progressors.

Reading from cysteine to phenylalanine, the CDR3 counts 16 amino acids. Only the CDR3 DNA stays, 48 bases, in frame from base 1. V drops 6 bases and J drops 0 bases, leaving 17 bases in between. As encoded in the germline V gene (reference sequence), CDR1 is LNHNV while CDR2 is YYDKDF. The time point label, read with the paper, signifies: cycle 2 day 1 (C2D1) of nivolumab. Every trial patient had relapsed after autologous stem cell transplantation, and cohorts A, B and C differed in prior brentuximab vedotin exposure. The trial cohort was composed of 55 to 65 patients with relapsed/refractory classical Hodgkin lymphoma, for whom complete response, partial response or progressive disease was recorded as best overall response. Trial patients were treated with single-agent nivolumab in the multi-cohort phase II CheckMate 205 trial. An independent review committee assessed best overall response using the 2007 International Working Group response criteria. Trial PBMCs were collected just before the start of nivolumab (C1D1) and during therapy at cycle 2 day 1 and cycle 4 day 1. After peripheral blood was drawn into 8 mL Vacutainer Cell Preparation Tubes, PBMCs were isolated by centrifugation and then cryopreserved.

Turning to this clone: It lacks a known antigen. There are no base qualities to consult, and no much larger clone falls within one base.

The specimen was peripheral blood mononuclear cells (PBMCs), collected before the second cycle of nivolumab. This TCR was recovered from a human donor with classical Hodgkin lymphoma. The chain is assembled from TRBV15 and TRBJ1-1, and possibly TRBD1, on 5 matching bases. The DNA sequence follows: TGTGCCACCAGTGAGCGGGGGTGGGGGGTGAACACTGAAGCTTTCTTT. It translates as CATSERGWGVNTEAFF.